The next 2 T cell receptor beta chains were all read from a single sample in a study of radiotherapy plus CTLA-4 blockade in lung cancer. This table comes from immunoSEQ multiplex PCR, and its TCRdb copy is limited to in-frame clones, with some not included. The repertoire holds about 38,000 clones, with 60% to 75% as singletons. Sample: peripheral blood, taken from a patient treated with radiotherapy plus ipilimumab. The receptors were sampled from a human donor with non-small cell lung cancer who had stable disease on radiotherapy plus ipilimumab.

This clone was picked up a small number of times. The J gene is TRBJ2-7, the V gene TRBV6-5; D call uncertain. The V gene lost 5 bases and the J gene lost 3 bases, with 11 bases spanning the gap. This CDR3 is 13 amino acids long. The germline CDR1 and CDR2 sequences are MNHEY and SVGAGI. The CDR3 bases are TGTGCCAGCAGTGATGGGCCAGGCTACGAGCAGTACGTC. It encodes CASSDGPGYEQYV.

The chain recombines TRBV6-5 with TRBJ1-2; TRBD1 aligns across 10 bases. The CDR3 has 15 amino acids. Germline V gene data show CDR1 as MNHEY and CDR2 as SVGAGI. V was clipped by 5 bases and J by 7 bases; unmatched bases: 10. The CDR3 region has the DNA TGTGCCAGCAGTGTCAGCCGGGACAGGGGCAGTGGCTACACCTTC. Amino acid sequence: CASSVSRDRGSGYTF.